The T cell receptor (beta chain) under discussion was sequenced for a study of blood T cells in healthy people across ages. Background on the study: Per two T cells, template switching captured roughly one barcoded beta molecule.

Study-wide findings and caveats: Older age went with lower TCR beta diversity per million T cells, in a roughly linear way. It was found that TCR beta diversity correlated strongly with the percentage of naive T cells. Unknown donor CMV status possibly confounded expanded clonotype changes.

A second about 7 to 11 cycle PCR used barcoded and J-beta primers. In TCRdb, the 5' RACE reads were re-called with MiXCR into one record per CDR3 protein. The sample records some 800,000 distinct CDR3 sequences, approximately 48% being singletons. On this clonotype itself: What it recognizes is unknown.

V was trimmed by 0 bases and J by 6 bases, leaving 15 bases between them. The germline gives CDR1 MGHRA, CDR2 YSYEKL. This CDR3 comprises 15 residues. The source material was blood. The receptor was derived from a man in his sixties in good health. This chain links TRBV4-1 with TRBJ2-7; D is perhaps TRBD2 (5 bases). The CDR3 is CASSQDPGGRSEQYF. The CDR3 bases are TGCGCCAGCAGCCAAGATCCAGGAGGCAGAAGCGAGCAGTACTTC.